The sequence of this T cell receptor (beta chain) was determined in a study of blood T cell repertoires in COVID-19. Produced via immunoSEQ multiplex PCR; TCRdb's table is partial and in-frame only. The repertoire holds tens of thousands of clones, with about 76% as singletons. From germline, CDR1 is MGHRA and CDR2 YSYEKL. The CDR3 is 15 residues long. V shed 0 bases and J shed 6 bases, with 13 bases lying between them. V usage is TRBV4-1 and J usage is TRBJ2-3; unclear D gene. This TCR came from a woman over 75 with active or convalescent COVID-19. Sequences were obtained from peripheral blood. CDR3 bases: TGCGCCAGCAGCCAAGATTTGAACTCCAGGGATACGCAGTATTTT. Its protein product is CASSQDLNSRDTQYF.